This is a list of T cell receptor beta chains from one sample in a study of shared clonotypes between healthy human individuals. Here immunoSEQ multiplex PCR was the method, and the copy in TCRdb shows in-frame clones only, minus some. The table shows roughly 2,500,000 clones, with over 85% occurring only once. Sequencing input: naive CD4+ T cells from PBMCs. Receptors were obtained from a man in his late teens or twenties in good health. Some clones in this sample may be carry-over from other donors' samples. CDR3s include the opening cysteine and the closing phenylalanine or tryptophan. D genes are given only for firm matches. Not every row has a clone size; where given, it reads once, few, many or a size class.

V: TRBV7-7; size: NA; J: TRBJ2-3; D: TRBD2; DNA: TGTGCCAGCAGCTTTGGACTAGCAGGCACAGATACGCAGTATTTT; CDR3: CASSFGLAGTDTQYF
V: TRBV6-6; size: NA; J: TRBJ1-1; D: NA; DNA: TGTGCCAGCAGTTACTCGACAGGGAACACTGAAGCTTTCTTT; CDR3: CASSYSTGNTEAFF
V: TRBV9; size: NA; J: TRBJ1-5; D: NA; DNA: TGTGCCAGCAGCGTAGAGGCTGGCAATCAGCCCCAGCATTTT; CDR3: CASSVEAGNQPQHF
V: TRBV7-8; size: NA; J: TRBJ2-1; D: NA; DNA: TGTGCCAGCAGCTTAATGGGGGTGCCCTACAATGAGCAGTTCTTC; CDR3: CASSLMGVPYNEQFF
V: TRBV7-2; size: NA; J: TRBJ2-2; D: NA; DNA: TGTGCCAGCAGCTTAGGTGCCCTGAATACCGGGGAGCTGTTTTTT; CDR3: CASSLGALNTGELFF
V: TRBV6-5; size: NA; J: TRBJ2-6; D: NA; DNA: TGTGCCAGCGGGAAGAGGGGGACTGGGGCCAACGTCCTGACTTTC; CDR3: CASGKRGTGANVLTF
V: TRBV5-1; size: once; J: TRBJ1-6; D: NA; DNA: TGCGCCAGCAGCCTTAAAGGGCCTAGAGGGAATTCACCCCTCCACTTT; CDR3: CASSLKGPRGNSPLHF
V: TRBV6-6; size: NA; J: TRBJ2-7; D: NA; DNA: TGTGCCAGCAGTTACACTGACAGGGCGGGGGGCGAGCAGTACTTC; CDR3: CASSYTDRAGGEQYF
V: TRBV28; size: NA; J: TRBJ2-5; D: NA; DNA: TGTGCCAGCAGCCTCATGGGGGCAGGGACACAAGAGACCCAGTACTTC; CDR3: CASSLMGAGTQETQYF
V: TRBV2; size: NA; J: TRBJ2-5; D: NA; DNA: TGTGCCAGCAGGGGGGGAGGTAAAAAAGAGACCCAGTACTTC; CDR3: CASRGGGKKETQYF
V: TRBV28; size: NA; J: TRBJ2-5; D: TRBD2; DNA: TGTGCCAGCAGTTCATCTGGACTAGCGGGAGTGGGGACCCAGTACTTC; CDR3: CASSSSGLAGVGTQYF
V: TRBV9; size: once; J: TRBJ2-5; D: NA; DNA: TGTGCCAGCAGCGTAGGGGGGGTCATACAAGAGACCCAGTACTTC; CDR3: CASSVGGVIQETQYF
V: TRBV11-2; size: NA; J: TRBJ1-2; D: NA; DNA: TGTGCCAGCAGCTCCTCCCTTTGGGGAACCCCCGGCGACTATGGCTACACCTTC; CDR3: CASSSSLWGTPGDYGYTF
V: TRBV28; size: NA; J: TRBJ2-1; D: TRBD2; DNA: TGTGCCAGCAGACGGGAGGGGCTGGGCGACAATGAGCAGTTCTTC; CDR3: CASRREGLGDNEQFF
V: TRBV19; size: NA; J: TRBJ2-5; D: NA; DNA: TGTGCCAGTAGTATTCGGGACTCAGAGACCCAGTACTTC; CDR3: CASSIRDSETQYF
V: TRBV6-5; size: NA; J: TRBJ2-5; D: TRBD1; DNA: TGTGCCAGCAGCCGAGGGACAGGGCAAGAGACCCAGTACTTC; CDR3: CASSRGTGQETQYF
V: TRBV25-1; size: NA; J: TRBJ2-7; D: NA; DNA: TGTGCCAGCAGTGGCCCAGGTGGTTCGGCCTACGAGCAGTACTTC; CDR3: CASSGPGGSAYEQYF
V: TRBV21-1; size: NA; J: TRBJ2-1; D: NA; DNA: TGTGCCAGCTTGGGCCTAAGCTCCTACAATGAGCAGTTCTTC; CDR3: CASLGLSSYNEQFF
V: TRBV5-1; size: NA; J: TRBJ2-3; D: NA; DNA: TGCGCCAGCAGCAGCAACCCGTGGGATACGCAGTATTTT; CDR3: CASSSNPWDTQYF
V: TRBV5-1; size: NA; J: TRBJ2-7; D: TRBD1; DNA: TGCGCCAGCAGTTTGGAGGGCAGGGGGCTCGGCGAGCAGTACTTC; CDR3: CASSLEGRGLGEQYF
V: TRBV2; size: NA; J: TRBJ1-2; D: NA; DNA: TGTGCCAGCAGTGTGGGTTTTGGCTATGGCTACACCTTC; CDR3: CASSVGFGYGYTF
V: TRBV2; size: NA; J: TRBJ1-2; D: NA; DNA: TGTGCCAGCAGGGACGACGGAAACTATGGCTACACCTTC; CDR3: CASRDDGNYGYTF
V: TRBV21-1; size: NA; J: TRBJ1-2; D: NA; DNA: TGTGCCAGCAGCTCTCCGCATCAGGGGGATTATGGCTACACCTTC; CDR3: CASSSPHQGDYGYTF
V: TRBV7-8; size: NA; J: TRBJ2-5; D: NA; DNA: TGTGCCAGCAATCGGCGGGGCAGATGGGAGACCCAGTACTTC; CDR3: CASNRRGRWETQYF
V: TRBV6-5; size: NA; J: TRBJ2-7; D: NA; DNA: TGTGCCAGCAGTTCTGCCTGGACCGGCGAGCAGTACTTC; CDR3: CASSSAWTGEQYF
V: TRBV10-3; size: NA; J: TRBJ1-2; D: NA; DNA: TGTGCCACTCAACAGGATTCTAACTATGGCTACACCTTC; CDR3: CATQQDSNYGYTF
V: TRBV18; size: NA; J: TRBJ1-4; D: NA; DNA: TGTGCCAGCTCACCACGGCAGGAGGGTCGGGGTAATGAAAAACTGTTTTTT; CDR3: CASSPRQEGRGNEKLFF
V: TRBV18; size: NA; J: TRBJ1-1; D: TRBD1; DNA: TGTGCCAGCTCGTTCGGGACAGCGACTTGGACTGAAGCTTTCTTT; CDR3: CASSFGTATWTEAFF
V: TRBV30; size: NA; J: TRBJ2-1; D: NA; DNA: TGTGCCTGGAGTGACCTGCCGAGCTCCTACAATGAGCAGTTCTTC; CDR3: CAWSDLPSSYNEQFF
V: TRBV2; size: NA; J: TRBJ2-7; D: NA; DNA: TGTGCCAGCAGCGGTCCCGGGACAAGCTACGAGCAGTACTTC; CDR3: CASSGPGTSYEQYF
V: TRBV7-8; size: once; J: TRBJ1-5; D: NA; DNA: TGTGCCAGCAGCCCTGGGGTAAATCAGCCCCAGCATTTT; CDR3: CASSPGVNQPQHF
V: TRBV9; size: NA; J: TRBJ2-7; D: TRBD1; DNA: TGTGCCAGCAGCCCCCGTTCTGGGACAGTGGCCTACGAGCAGTACTTC; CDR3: CASSPRSGTVAYEQYF
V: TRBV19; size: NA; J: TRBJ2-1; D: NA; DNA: TGTGCCAGTTCTTACGATTACAATGAGCAGTTCTTC; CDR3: CASSYDYNEQFF
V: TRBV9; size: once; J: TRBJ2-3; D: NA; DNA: TGTGCCAGCAGCGTGGAGGGCCTCACAGATACGCAGTATTTT; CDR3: CASSVEGLTDTQYF
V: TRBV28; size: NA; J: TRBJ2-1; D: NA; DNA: TGTGCCAGCAGTCTGGGCGGGATTAACTCCTACAATGAGCAGTTCTTC; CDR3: CASSLGGINSYNEQFF
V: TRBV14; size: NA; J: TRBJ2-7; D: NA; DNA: TGTGCCAGCAGTCCCGGACAGACATGGACCTCCTACGAGCAGTACTTC; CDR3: CASSPGQTWTSYEQYF
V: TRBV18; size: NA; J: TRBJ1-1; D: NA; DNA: TGTGCCAGCTCCGGACAGACAAACACTGAAGCTTTCTTT; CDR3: CASSGQTNTEAFF
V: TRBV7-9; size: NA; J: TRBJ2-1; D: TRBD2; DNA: TGTGCCAGCAGCTTATCAGGACTAGGAGCCAATGAGCAGTTCTTC; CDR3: CASSLSGLGANEQFF
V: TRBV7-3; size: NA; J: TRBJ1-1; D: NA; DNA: TGTGCCAGCAGCTTAGCGGGGGCTCGGAACACTGAAGCTTTCTTT; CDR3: CASSLAGARNTEAFF
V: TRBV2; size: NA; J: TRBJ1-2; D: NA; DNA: TGTGCCAGCAGGGTGGAGGGTGGCTATGGCTACACCTTC; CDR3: CASRVEGGYGYTF
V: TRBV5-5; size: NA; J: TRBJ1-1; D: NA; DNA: TGTGCCAGCAGCTTAACCGGGACCCACACTGAAGCTTTCTTT; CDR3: CASSLTGTHTEAFF
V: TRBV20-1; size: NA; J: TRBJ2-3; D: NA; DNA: TGCAGTGCTAGAGTGGCAGATACGCAGTATTTT; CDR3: CSARVADTQYF
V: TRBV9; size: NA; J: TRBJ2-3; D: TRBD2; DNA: TGTGCCAGCAGCCCCAGGACTAGCGGGGCCACAGATACGCAGTATTTT; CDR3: CASSPRTSGATDTQYF
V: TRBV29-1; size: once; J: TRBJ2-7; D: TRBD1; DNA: TGCAGCGTGGGTCCAAGACAGGGAAGGTACGAGCAGTACTTC; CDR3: CSVGPRQGRYEQYF
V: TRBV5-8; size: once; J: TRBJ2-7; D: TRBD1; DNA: TGTGCCAGCAGCTTGCGCAGGGGGAGCTCCTACGAGCAGTACTTC; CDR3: CASSLRRGSSYEQYF
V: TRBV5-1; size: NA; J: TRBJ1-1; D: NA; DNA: TGCGCCAGCAGCCTACGACCGGGCTTGGGGACTGAAGCTTTCTTT; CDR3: CASSLRPGLGTEAFF
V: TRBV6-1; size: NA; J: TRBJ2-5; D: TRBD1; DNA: TGTGCCAGCAGTGGCACCGGGACAGGGCGAGGCGAGACCCAGTACTTC; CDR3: CASSGTGTGRGETQYF
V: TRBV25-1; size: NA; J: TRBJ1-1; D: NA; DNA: TGTGCCAGCAGTGCGCAAAACACTGAAGCTTTCTTT; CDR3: CASSAQNTEAFF
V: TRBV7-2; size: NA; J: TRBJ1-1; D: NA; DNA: TGTGCCAGCAGCTTAGTGGGCGGGAGGGGGAACACTGAAGCTTTCTTT; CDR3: CASSLVGGRGNTEAFF
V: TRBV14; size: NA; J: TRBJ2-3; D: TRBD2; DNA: TGTGCCAGCAGCCAAGATAGCGGGAGCAGCACAGATACGCAGTATTTT; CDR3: CASSQDSGSSTDTQYF
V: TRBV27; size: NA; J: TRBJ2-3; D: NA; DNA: TGTGCCAGCAGTTGGAGCACAGATACGCAGTATTTT; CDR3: CASSWSTDTQYF
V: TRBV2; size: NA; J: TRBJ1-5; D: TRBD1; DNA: TGTGCCAGCAGTGGTCGGGGACAGGTAAATCAGCCCCAGCATTTT; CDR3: CASSGRGQVNQPQHF
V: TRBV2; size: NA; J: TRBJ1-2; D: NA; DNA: TGTGCCAGCAGTGTAGGGGGGATCTCCTATGGCTACACCTTC; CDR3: CASSVGGISYGYTF
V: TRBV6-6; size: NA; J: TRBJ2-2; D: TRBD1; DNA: TGTGCCAGCCTGGGACAGGACACCGGGGAGCTGTTTTTT; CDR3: CASLGQDTGELFF
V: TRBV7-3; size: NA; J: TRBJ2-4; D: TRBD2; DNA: TGTGCCAGCAGCTTAGGACTAGCGGGAATTCGCATTCAGTACTTC; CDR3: CASSLGLAGIRIQYF
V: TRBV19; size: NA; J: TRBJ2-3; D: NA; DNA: TGTGCCAGTAGTATAATGAGCGGACCCACAGATACGCAGTATTTT; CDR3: CASSIMSGPTDTQYF
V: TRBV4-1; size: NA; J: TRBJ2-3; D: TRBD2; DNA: TGCGCCAGCAGCCAATCTCGACTAGCGGGACACACAGATACGCAGTATTTT; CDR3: CASSQSRLAGHTDTQYF